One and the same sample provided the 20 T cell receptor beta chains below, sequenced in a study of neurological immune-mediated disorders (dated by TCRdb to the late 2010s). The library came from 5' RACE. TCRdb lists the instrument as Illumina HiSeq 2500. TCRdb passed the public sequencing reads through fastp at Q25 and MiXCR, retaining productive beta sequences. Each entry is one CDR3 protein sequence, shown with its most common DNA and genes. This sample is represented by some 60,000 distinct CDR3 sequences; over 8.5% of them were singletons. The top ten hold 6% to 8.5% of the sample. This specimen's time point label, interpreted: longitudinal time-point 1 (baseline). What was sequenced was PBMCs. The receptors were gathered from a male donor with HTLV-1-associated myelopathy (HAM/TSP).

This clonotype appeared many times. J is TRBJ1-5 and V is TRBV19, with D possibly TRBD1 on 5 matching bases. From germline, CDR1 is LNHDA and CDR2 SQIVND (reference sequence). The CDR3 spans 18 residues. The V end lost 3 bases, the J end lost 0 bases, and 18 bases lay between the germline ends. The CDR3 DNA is TGTGCCAGTAGTATGTTCGGGATTGGACAAATTAGCAATCAGCCCCAGCATTTT. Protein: CASSMFGIGQISNQPQHF.

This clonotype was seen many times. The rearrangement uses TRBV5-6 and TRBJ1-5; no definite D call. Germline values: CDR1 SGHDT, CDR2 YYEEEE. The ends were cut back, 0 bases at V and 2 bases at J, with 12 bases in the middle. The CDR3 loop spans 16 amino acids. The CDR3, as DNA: TGTGCCAGCAGCTTGGCCGGCAAGCCGGGCAATCAGCCCCAGCATTTT. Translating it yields CASSLAGKPGNQPQHF.

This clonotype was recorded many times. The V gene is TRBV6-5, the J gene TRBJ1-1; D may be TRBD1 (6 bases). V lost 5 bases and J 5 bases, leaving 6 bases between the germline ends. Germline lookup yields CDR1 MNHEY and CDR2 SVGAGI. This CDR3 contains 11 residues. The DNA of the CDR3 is TGTGCCAGCAGTCAGGGGACTGAAGCTTTCTTT. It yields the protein CASSQGTEAFF.

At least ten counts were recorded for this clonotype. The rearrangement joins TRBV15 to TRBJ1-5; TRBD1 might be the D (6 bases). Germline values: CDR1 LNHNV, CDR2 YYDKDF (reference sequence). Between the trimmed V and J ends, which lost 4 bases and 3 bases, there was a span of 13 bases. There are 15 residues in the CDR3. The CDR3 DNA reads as TGTGCCACCAGCACCAGGACAGTCCTCAATCAGCCCCAGCATTTT. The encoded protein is CATSTRTVLNQPQHF.

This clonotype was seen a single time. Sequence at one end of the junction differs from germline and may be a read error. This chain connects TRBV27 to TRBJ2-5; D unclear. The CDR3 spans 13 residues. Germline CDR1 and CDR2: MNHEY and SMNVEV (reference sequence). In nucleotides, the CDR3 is TGTGCCAGCAGTTTGGACCCAGAAGAGAACCAGTACTTC. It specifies CASSLDPEENQYF.

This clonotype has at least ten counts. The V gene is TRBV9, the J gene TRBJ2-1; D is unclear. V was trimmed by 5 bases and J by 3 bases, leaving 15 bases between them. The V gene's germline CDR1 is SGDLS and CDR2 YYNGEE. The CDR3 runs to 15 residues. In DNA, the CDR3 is TGTGCCAGCAGTTCGGATTTGGACGGCTACAATGAGCAGTTCTTC. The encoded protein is CASSSDLDGYNEQFF.

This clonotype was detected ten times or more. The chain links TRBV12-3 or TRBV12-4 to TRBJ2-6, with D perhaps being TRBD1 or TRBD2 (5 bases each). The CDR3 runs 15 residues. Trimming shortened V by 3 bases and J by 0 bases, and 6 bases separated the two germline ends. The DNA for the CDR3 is TGTGCCAGCAGTTTGAGGGGCTCTGGGGCCAACGTCCTGACTTTC. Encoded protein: CASSLRGSGANVLTF.

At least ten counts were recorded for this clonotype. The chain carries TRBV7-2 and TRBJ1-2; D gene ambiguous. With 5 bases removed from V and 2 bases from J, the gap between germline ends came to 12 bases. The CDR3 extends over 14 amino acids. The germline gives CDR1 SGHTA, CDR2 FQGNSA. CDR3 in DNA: TGTGCCAGCAGCCCGCAGACGGACAACTATGGCTACACCTTC. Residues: CASSPQTDNYGYTF.

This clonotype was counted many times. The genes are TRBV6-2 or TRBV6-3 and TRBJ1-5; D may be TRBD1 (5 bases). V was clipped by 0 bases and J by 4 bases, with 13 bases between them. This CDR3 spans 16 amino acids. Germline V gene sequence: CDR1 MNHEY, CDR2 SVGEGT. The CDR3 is CASSYSGGVTNQPQHF. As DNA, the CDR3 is TGTGCCAGCAGTTACTCTGGGGGGGTAACAAATCAGCCCCAGCATTTT.

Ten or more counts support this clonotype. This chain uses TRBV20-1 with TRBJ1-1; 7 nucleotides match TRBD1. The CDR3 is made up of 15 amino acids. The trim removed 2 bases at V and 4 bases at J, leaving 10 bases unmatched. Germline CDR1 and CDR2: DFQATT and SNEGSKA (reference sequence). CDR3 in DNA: TGCAGTGCTAGACCATACCTACAGGGGTTCACTGAAGCTTTCTTT. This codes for CSARPYLQGFTEAFF.

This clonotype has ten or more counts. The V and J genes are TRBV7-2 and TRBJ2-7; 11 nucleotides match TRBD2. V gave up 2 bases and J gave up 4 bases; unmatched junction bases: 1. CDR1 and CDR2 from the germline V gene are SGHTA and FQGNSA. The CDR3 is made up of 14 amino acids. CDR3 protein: CASSLTSGGYEQYF. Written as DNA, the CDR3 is TGTGCCAGCAGCTTAACTAGCGGGGGTTACGAGCAGTACTTC. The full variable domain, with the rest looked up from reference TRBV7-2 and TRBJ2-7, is GAGVSQSPSNKVTEKGKDVELRCDPISGHTALYWYRQSLGQGLEFLIYFQGNSAPDKSGLPSDRFSAERTGGSVSTLTIQRTQQEDSAVYLCASSLTSGGYEQYFGPGTRLTVT.

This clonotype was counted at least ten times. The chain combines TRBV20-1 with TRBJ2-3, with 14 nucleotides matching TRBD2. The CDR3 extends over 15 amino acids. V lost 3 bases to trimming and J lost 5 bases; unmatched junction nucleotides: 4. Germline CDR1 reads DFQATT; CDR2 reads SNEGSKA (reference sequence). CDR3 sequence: CSARTSGGAGDTQYF. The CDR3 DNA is TGCAGTGCTAGGACTAGCGGGGGGGCCGGAGATACGCAGTATTTT.

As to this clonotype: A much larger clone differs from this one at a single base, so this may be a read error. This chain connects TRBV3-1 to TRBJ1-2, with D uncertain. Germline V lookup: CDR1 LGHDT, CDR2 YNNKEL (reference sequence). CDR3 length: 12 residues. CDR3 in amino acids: CANSQVGNGYTF. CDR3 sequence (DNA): TGTGCCAACAGCCAAGTGGGGAATGGCTACACCTTC.

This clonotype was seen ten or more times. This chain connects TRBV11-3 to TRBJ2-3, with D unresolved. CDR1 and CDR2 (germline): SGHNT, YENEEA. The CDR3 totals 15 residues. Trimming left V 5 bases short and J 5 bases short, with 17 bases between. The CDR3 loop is CASSKRTPTVDTQYF. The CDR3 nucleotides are TGTGCCAGCAGCAAAAGAACACCTACGGTAGATACGCAGTATTTT.

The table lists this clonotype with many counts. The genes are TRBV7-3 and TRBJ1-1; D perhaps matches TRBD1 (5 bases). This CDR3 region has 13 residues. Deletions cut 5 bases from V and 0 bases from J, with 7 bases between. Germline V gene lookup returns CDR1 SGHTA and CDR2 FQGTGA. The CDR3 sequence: CASSPDMNTEAFF. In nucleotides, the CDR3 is TGTGCCAGCAGCCCGGACATGAACACTGAAGCTTTCTTT.

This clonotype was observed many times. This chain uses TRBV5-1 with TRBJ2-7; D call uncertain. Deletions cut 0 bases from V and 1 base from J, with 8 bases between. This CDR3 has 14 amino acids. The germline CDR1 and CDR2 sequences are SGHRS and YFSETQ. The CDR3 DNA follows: TGCGCCAGCAGCTTGGGGACGGATTCCTACGAGCAGTACTTC. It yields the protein CASSLGTDSYEQYF.

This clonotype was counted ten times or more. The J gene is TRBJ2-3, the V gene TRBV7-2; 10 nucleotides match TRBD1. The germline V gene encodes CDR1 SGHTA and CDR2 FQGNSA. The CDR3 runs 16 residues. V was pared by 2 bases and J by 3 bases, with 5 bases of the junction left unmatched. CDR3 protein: CASSLTRDRGTDTQYF. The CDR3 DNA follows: TGTGCCAGCAGCTTAACTCGGGACAGGGGTACAGATACGCAGTATTTT.

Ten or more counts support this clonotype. For the CDR3, the DNA is TGCGCCAGCACTAGATCTGGGGGCCAGGAGACCCAGTACTTC. It yields the protein CASTRSGGQETQYF. The chain employs TRBV5-1 and TRBJ2-5, with a weak D call TRBD1 (6 bases). The V gene lost 6 bases and the J gene lost 5 bases, with 17 bases spanning the gap. Germline CDR1 and CDR2: SGHRS and YFSETQ. The CDR3 totals 14 residues. The full variable domain, with the rest looked up from reference TRBV5-1 and TRBJ2-5, is KAGVTQTPRYLIKTRGQQVTLSCSPISGHRSVSWYQQTPGQGLQFLFEYFSETQRNKGNFPGRFSGRQFSNSRSEMNVSTLELGDSALYLCASTRSGGQETQYFGPGTRLLVL.

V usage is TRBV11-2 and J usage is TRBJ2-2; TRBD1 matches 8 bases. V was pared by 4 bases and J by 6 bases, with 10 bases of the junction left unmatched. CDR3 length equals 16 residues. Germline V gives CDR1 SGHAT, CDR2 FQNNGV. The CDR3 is CASSSQRTGRPGELFF. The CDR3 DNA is TGTGCCAGCAGCTCACAGAGGACAGGGAGACCCGGGGAGCTGTTTTTT.

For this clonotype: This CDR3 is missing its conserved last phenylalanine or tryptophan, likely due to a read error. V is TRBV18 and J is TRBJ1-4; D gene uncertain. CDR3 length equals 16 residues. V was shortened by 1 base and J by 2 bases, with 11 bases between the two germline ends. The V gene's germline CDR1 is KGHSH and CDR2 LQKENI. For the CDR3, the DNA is TGTGCCAGCTCACCACTTGGAGCGTCGACTAATGAAAAACTGTTTTTG. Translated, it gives CASSPLGASTNEKLFL.